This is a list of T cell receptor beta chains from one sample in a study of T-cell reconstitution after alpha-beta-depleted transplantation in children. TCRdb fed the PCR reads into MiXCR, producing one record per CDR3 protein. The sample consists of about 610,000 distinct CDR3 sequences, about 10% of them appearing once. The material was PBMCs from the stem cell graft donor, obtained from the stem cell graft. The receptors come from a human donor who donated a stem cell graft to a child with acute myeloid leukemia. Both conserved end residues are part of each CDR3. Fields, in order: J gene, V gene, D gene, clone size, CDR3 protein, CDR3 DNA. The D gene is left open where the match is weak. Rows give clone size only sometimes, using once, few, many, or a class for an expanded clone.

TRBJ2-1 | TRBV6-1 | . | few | CASSSTRNNEQFF | TGTGCCAGCAGCTCCACAAGGAATAATGAGCAGTTCTTC
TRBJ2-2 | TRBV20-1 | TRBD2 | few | CSARGGRAPGELFF | TGCAGTGCTAGAGGGGGGAGGGCCCCCGGGGAGCTGTTTTTT
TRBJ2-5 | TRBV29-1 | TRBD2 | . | CSVGGVAGETQYF | TGCAGCGTTGGGGGGGTAGCGGGAGAGACCCAGTACTTC
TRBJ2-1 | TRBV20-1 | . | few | CSALLDKNNEQFF | TGCAGTGCTTTGTTAGACAAAAACAATGAGCAGTTCTTC
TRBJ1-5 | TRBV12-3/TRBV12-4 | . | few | CASSPQGFNQPQHF | TGTGCCAGCAGTCCTCAGGGGTTCAATCAGCCCCAGCATTTT
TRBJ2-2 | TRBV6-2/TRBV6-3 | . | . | CASGDSARWLFF | TGTGCCAGCGGCGACAGCGCCCGGTGGCTGTTTTTT
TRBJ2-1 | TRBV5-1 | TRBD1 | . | CASSLAGQVYNEQFF | TGCGCCAGCAGCTTGGCGGGACAGGTATACAATGAGCAGTTCTTC
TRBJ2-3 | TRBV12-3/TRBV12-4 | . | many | CASREFGYQDTQYF | TGTGCCAGCAGGGAGTTCGGGTATCAAGATACGCAGTATTTT
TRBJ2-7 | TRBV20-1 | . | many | CSAPLVGGTEQYF | TGCAGTGCTCCCTTAGTGGGGGGAACCGAGCAGTACTTC
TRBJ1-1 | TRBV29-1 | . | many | CSVRKNTEAFF | TGCAGCGTTCGTAAGAACACTGAAGCTTTCTTT
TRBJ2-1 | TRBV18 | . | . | CASSPPGAFADEQFF | TGTGCCAGCTCACCACCGGGCGCGTTCGCGGATGAGCAGTTCTTC
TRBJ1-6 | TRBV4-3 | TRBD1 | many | CASSQAPTGSSPLHF | TGCGCCAGCAGCCAGGCCCCGACAGGGTCTTCACCCCTCCACTTT
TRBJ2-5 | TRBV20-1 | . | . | CSASFREGGTQYF | TGCAGTGCTAGCTTTAGAGAGGGGGGGACCCAGTACTTC
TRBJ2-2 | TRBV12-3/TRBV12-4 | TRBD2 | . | CASRPLAGYTGELFF | TGTGCCAGCAGGCCCCTAGCGGGGTACACCGGGGAGCTGTTTTTT
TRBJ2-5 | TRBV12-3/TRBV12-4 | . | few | CASSLGEGYQETQYF | TGTGCCAGCAGTTTAGGGGAAGGGTACCAAGAGACCCAGTACTTC
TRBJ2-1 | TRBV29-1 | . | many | CSVEGGPVSYNEQFF | TGCAGCGTTGAAGGAGGACCCGTCTCCTACAATGAGCAGTTCTTC
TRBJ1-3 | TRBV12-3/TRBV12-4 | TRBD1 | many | CASSPDRGAYSGNTIYF | TGTGCCAGCAGTCCCGACAGGGGAGCCTACTCTGGAAACACCATATATTTT
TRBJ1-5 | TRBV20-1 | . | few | CSAGRENQPQHF | TGCAGTGCGGGTAGGGAGAATCAGCCCCAGCATTTT
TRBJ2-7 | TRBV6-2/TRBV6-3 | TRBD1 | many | CASSYGTGGSYEQYF | TGTGCCAGCAGTTACGGGACAGGAGGCTCCTACGAGCAGTACTTC